The 29 T cell receptor beta chains reported below all come from one sample, sequenced in a study of OX40 agonist ivuxolimab in advanced cancers. Libraries were prepared by immunoSEQ multiplex PCR; TCRdb keeps only in-frame clonotypes and omits some of them. The sample shows around 98,000 clones, around 90% of them seen only once. This material consisted of CD4+ or CD8+ T cells sorted from blood, taken in a trial of the OX40 agonist ivuxolimab. These receptors originate from an adult with an advanced solid tumor such as melanoma, head and neck, liver or kidney cancer.

In the case of this clone: Other DNA sequences in this specimen translate into the identical CDR3. The rearrangement uses TRBV7-9 and TRBJ1-1; the D is unclear. Germline-derived CDR1 and CDR2 are SEHNR and FQNEAQ (reference sequence). Trimming left V 2 bases short and J 1 base short, with 5 bases between. The CDR3 covers 13 residues. This CDR3 reads CASSLSENTEAFF. The DNA of the CDR3 is TGTGCCAGCAGCTTATCGGAGAACACTGAAGCTTTCTTT.

The gene calls are TRBV6-6 and TRBJ1-4; D gene unclear. The CDR3 is 12 amino acids. Germline V gene sequence: CDR1 MNHNY, CDR2 SVGAGI (reference sequence). V was cut by 8 bases and J by 3 bases, with 7 bases left in between. The CDR3, as DNA: TGTGCCAGCGGCAGGTCTAATGAAAAACTGTTTTTT. This sequence encodes CASGRSNEKLFF.

The gene calls are TRBV19 and TRBJ1-5, with D possibly being TRBD1 (6 bases). Germline V gene data show CDR1 as LNHDA and CDR2 as SQIVND (reference sequence). The CDR3 contains 15 residues. Trimming shortened V by 7 bases and J by 4 bases, and 17 bases separated the two germline ends. CDR3 nucleotides: TGTGCCAGTACGATACAGGGAGTTCTGAATCAGCCCCAGCATTTT. Amino acid sequence: CASTIQGVLNQPQHF.

V and J are TRBV10-3 and TRBJ2-1; no clear D. In germline, CDR1 is ENHRY, CDR2 SYGVKD. Trimming took 4 bases from V and 8 from J, leaving 6 bases between them. This CDR3 region has 11 residues. CDR3 bases: TGTGCCATCAGTGGGGCGGATGAGCAGTTCTTC. The encoded protein is CAISGADEQFF.

Comments on this clone: The conserved final phenylalanine or tryptophan is absent from the CDR3, which likely points to a read error. The chain combines TRBV2 with TRBJ1-6; TRBD1 agrees at 7 bases. The CDR3 covers 13 residues. J gave up 9 bases and V 1 base, and 0 bases lay outside the gene matches. The germline CDR1 and CDR2 sequences are SNHLY and FYNNEI. CDR3 protein: CASSEEGASPLHL. The CDR3 DNA reads TGTGCCAGCAGTGAAGAGGGGGCTTCACCCCTCCACCTT.

This chain uses TRBV5-5 with TRBJ2-7; 7 bases agree with TRBD1. This CDR3 spans 15 amino acids. The V gene's germline CDR1 is SGHKS and CDR2 YYEKEE (reference sequence). The J segment lost 1 base and the V segment lost 2 bases, leaving 6 bases of the junction unmatched. The CDR3 loop is CASSFRVTGSYEQYF. Here the CDR3 DNA reads TGTGCCAGCAGCTTCCGGGTGACAGGGTCCTACGAGCAGTACTTC.

This chain links TRBV28 with TRBJ1-5, with D uncertain. The V gene lost 2 bases and the J gene lost 4 bases, with 12 bases spanning the gap. Germline V gene lookup returns CDR1 MDHEN and CDR2 SYDVKM. This CDR3 is built from 15 residues. The CDR3 DNA follows: TGTGCCAGCAGTTTAGCCAAGCGTGGGAATCAGCCCCAGCATTTT. Protein sequence: CASSLAKRGNQPQHF.

The count of this clone is one. The chain carries TRBV29-1 and TRBJ2-7, with D perhaps matching TRBD1 (6 bases). The V and J ends lost 7 bases and 3 bases respectively, with 16 bases between them. This CDR3 spans 13 amino acids. The germline gives CDR1 SQVTM, CDR2 ANQGSEA. The CDR3 region is CSAGQGRGYEQYF. The CDR3 nucleotides are TGCAGCGCCGGCCAAGGCAGGGGCTACGAGCAGTACTTC.

V and J are TRBV5-1 and TRBJ1-2; 7 bases line up with TRBD1. Trimming at V came to 4 bases and at J to 4 bases, leaving 7 bases not matched to a gene. CDR3 length equals 14 residues. Germline V gene sequence: CDR1 SGHRS, CDR2 YFSETQ. This CDR3 reads CASSRGQRIYGYTF. Written as DNA, the CDR3 is TGCGCCAGCAGCCGGGGACAGCGAATCTATGGCTACACCTTC. Full variable domain (missing parts from reference TRBV5-1 and TRBJ1-2): KAGVTQTPRYLIKTRGQQVTLSCSPISGHRSVSWYQQTPGQGLQFLFEYFSETQRNKGNFPGRFSGRQFSNSRSEMNVSTLELGDSALYLCASSRGQRIYGYTFGSGTRLTVV.

The chain combines TRBV6-6 with TRBJ1-3, with D unclear. Between the trimmed V and J ends, which lost 7 bases and 8 bases, there was a span of 15 bases. CDR1 is MNHNY and CDR2 is SVGAGI in the germline V gene (reference sequence). This CDR3 is 13 amino acids long. The CDR3 loop is CASTLDSGDTIYF. In nucleotides, the CDR3 is TGTGCCAGCACCTTGGACTCCGGAGACACCATATATTTT.

The gene calls are TRBV2 and TRBJ1-1, with no clear D. CDR3 length equals 13 residues. The ends were cut back, 7 bases at V and 2 bases at J, with 11 bases in the middle. Germline V gene lookup returns CDR1 SNHLY and CDR2 FYNNEI. CDR3 loop: CASTVQPNTEAFF. CDR3 DNA sequence: TGTGCCAGCACGGTGCAACCCAACACTGAAGCTTTCTTT.

CDR3 nucleotide sequence: TGTGCCAGCACCGTCAAGCGGGGGAGGTTCGATGAGCAGTTCTTC. This codes for CASTVKRGRFDEQFF. The chain has TRBV2 and TRBJ2-1; TRBD2 matches 8 bases. J gave up 8 bases and V 7 bases, and 13 bases lay outside the gene matches. The V gene's germline CDR1 is SNHLY and CDR2 FYNNEI. The CDR3 contains 15 residues.

The rearrangement links TRBV18 to TRBJ1-1; 7 bases fit TRBD1. Trimming took 2 bases from V and 3 from J; bases not matched to a gene: 6. The CDR3 runs to 15 residues. CDR1 is KGHSH, CDR2 LQKENI, per germline. The CDR3 DNA reads TGTGCCAGCTCACCAGGACAGGCGGGGTACACTGAAGCTTTCTTT. As protein: CASSPGQAGYTEAFF.

V and J are TRBV14 and TRBJ1-1; 8 bases fit TRBD1. V trimming: 6 bases; J trimming: 12 bases; junction bases outside the gene matches: 12. Germline lookup yields CDR1 SGHDN and CDR2 FVKESK. The CDR3 is made up of 13 amino acids. CDR3 residues: CASSGALQGATFF. The CDR3 nucleotides are TGTGCCAGCAGTGGCGCTTTGCAGGGGGCGACTTTCTTT.

This clone appeared a single time. This chain joins TRBV2 and TRBJ2-1; possibly TRBD2 for D (5 bases). Trimming took off 2 bases at V and 8 bases at J, with 16 bases between the two ends. The germline V gene encodes CDR1 SNHLY and CDR2 FYNNEI. The CDR3 is made up of 15 amino acids. CDR3 in DNA: TGTGCCAGCAGTGAATTTCAGGTTCTTAGCGATGAGCAGTTCTTC. Protein sequence: CASSEFQVLSDEQFF.

The rearrangement links TRBV5-1 to TRBJ1-1; D unclear. There are 16 residues in the CDR3. Germline CDR1 SGHRS, CDR2 YFSETQ. Trimming left V 4 bases short and J 4 bases short, with 20 bases between. The CDR3: CASSLLGSGRSTEAFF. CDR3 nucleotides: TGCGCCAGCAGCCTTTTGGGATCGGGTCGGTCCACTGAAGCTTTCTTT.

Points on this clone: A read error may produce the germline difference seen at one junction end. The V gene is TRBV15, the J gene TRBJ1-3, with D tentatively TRBD1 (6 bases). CDR1 and CDR2 (germline): LNHNV, YYDKDF (reference sequence). The CDR3 contains 15 residues. CDR3 region: CATGRQDTLGNTIYF. The CDR3 DNA reads as TGTGCCACCGGCAGACAGGACACGCTTGGAAACACCATATATTTT.

The V gene is TRBV6-1, the J gene TRBJ1-1; no clear D. V was clipped by 7 bases and J by 2 bases, with 14 bases between them. The CDR3 consists of 14 residues. Germline assignment: CDR1 MNHNS and CDR2 SASEGT. This CDR3 is CASKLHPLNTEAFF. The CDR3 bases are TGTGCCAGCAAATTACACCCGCTCAACACTGAAGCTTTCTTT.

The chain recombines TRBV19 with TRBJ2-3; TRBD2 agrees at 7 bases. From germline, CDR1 is LNHDA and CDR2 SQIVND (reference sequence). Unmatched junction bases numbered 8, after V lost 1 base and J lost 1 base. The CDR3 length is 17 residues. CDR3 protein: CASSIGPGGGGTDTQYF. Here the CDR3 DNA reads TGTGCCAGTAGTATAGGTCCGGGGGGAGGAGGCACAGATACGCAGTATTTT. Full variable domain (rest looked up from reference TRBV19 and TRBJ2-3): DGGITQSPKYLFRKEGQNVTLSCEQNLNHDAMYWYRQDPGQGLRLIYYSQIVNDFQKGDIAEGYSVSREKKESFPLTVTSAQKNPTAFYLCASSIGPGGGGTDTQYFGPGTRLTVL.

The V and J genes are TRBV2 and TRBJ1-2; a possible D gene is TRBD1 (6 bases). The CDR3 is made up of 13 amino acids. Looked up from germline, CDR1 is SNHLY and CDR2 is FYNNEI. V was trimmed by 8 bases and J by 4 bases, leaving 14 bases between them. This CDR3 reads CASGGQISYGYTF. CDR3 nucleotide sequence: TGTGCCAGCGGGGGGCAGATCAGCTATGGCTACACCTTC.

The chain has TRBV9 and TRBJ1-2, with a weak D call TRBD1 (5 bases). V lost 4 bases, J lost 2 bases, and 9 bases lay in between. Germline V gene sequence: CDR1 SGDLS, CDR2 YYNGEE. CDR3 length: 13 amino acids. The CDR3 DNA reads TGTGCCAGCAGCCTTGACAGAAACTATGGCTACACCTTC. It is translated as CASSLDRNYGYTF.

The chain has TRBV27 and TRBJ2-1; D may be TRBD1 (6 bases). CDR1 and CDR2 (germline): MNHEY, SMNVEV (reference sequence). CDR3 length equals 15 residues. The ends were cut back, 3 bases at V and 1 base at J, with 10 bases in the middle. CDR3 amino acids: CASSFDRRSYNEQFF. DNA of the CDR3: TGTGCCAGCAGTTTCGACAGGAGATCCTACAATGAGCAGTTCTTC.

The V call is TRBV18, the J call TRBJ1-5, with D uncertain. The CDR3 runs 13 residues. Trimming took 6 bases from V and 7 from J, leaving 13 bases between them. Germline V CDR1 and CDR2: KGHSH, LQKENI. This CDR3 is CASSPDINQPQHF. In nucleotides, the CDR3 is TGTGCCAGCTCGCCCGACATTAACCAGCCCCAGCATTTT.

CDR3 in DNA: TGTGCCAGCACCTTGCGGGTGGGCACTGAAGCTTTCTTT. Translated: CASTLRVGTEAFF. V usage is TRBV6-6 and J usage is TRBJ1-1, with D unresolved. V lost 7 bases to trimming and J lost 4 bases, with 13 bases between them. Germline V lookup: CDR1 MNHNY, CDR2 SVGAGI (reference sequence). The CDR3 has 13 amino acids.

The V and J genes are TRBV7-2 and TRBJ2-5; weak D call: TRBD2 (7 bases). Germline V gene data show CDR1 as SGHTA and CDR2 as FQGNSA. This CDR3 contains 15 residues. The V gene lost 1 base and the J gene lost 1 base, with 10 bases spanning the gap. CDR3 loop: CASSLEGGGQETQYF. The CDR3 DNA reads TGTGCCAGCAGCTTAGAAGGGGGGGGCCAAGAGACCCAGTACTTC.

The chain employs TRBV29-1 and TRBJ2-5, with D maybe TRBD2 (7 bases). Trimming cost V 3 bases and J 1 base, with 12 bases left between them. Germline CDR1 SQVTM, CDR2 ANQGSEA. The CDR3 has 14 amino acids. CDR3 region: CSVDLGGLQETQYF. CDR3 nucleotide sequence: TGCAGCGTTGATCTGGGGGGGCTCCAAGAGACCCAGTACTTC.

The chain carries TRBV19 and TRBJ1-4, with TRBD1 matching 9 bases. CDR3 length: 15 amino acids. With V trimmed by 1 base and J by 8 bases, 5 bases remained unmatched. From germline, CDR1 is LNHDA and CDR2 SQIVND (reference sequence). The CDR3, as DNA: TGTGCCAGTAGTATAGCTTGGACAGGGGAAGAAAAACTGTTTTTT. This codes for CASSIAWTGEEKLFF.

The chain employs TRBV5-1 and TRBJ2-1; D is unclear. The V and J ends lost 0 bases and 4 bases respectively, with 8 bases between them. The CDR3 extends over 14 amino acids. Germline V gene sequence: CDR1 SGHRS, CDR2 YFSETQ. The CDR3 bases are TGCGCCAGCAGCTTGGCATTGTCTTACAATGAGCAGTTCTTC. Its translation: CASSLALSYNEQFF. Using reference TRBV5-1 and TRBJ2-1 for the parts outside the CDR3, the full variable domain is KAGVTQTPRYLIKTRGQQVTLSCSPISGHRSVSWYQQTPGQGLQFLFEYFSETQRNKGNFPGRFSGRQFSNSRSEMNVSTLELGDSALYLCASSLALSYNEQFFGPGTRLTVL.

This clone occurred a few times. The chain's CDR3 is CASSPDYTDTQYF. The CDR3 bases are TGTGCCAGCAGCCCGGATTACACAGATACGCAGTATTTT. The chain combines TRBV5-8 with TRBJ2-3; no clear D gene. The CDR3 is made up of 13 amino acids. Looked up from germline, CDR1 is SGHTS and CDR2 is YDEGEE. V shed 4 bases and J shed 2 bases, with 8 bases lying between them.